Each of the 7 T cell receptor beta chains below was sequenced from the same sample in a study of Ad26.COV2.S vaccination and SARS-CoV-2 variants. TCRdb's copy holds only in-frame clones and misses some; the assay was immunoSEQ multiplex PCR. The table shows 410,000 or so clones, with around 93% occurring only once. Specified treatment: 19 received Ad26.COV2.S at low or high dose, single or two shots; roughly five received placebo; per-sample allocation not given. Sampling took place 63 days after the first vaccine or placebo injection. Sample: peripheral blood, taken in a trial of Ad26.COV2.S vaccine versus placebo. These receptor sequences come from a person between 18 and 65 years old who received the Ad26.COV2.S COVID-19 vaccine or a placebo.

The chain uses TRBV27 and TRBJ1-4; 8 bases agree with TRBD1. Germline-derived CDR1 and CDR2 are MNHEY and SMNVEV (reference sequence). Trimming at V came to 4 bases and at J to 2 bases, leaving 3 bases not matched to a gene. There are 15 residues in the CDR3. CDR3 in DNA: TGTGCCAGCAGTTCGCAGGGGGCGACTAATGAAAAACTGTTTTTT. Translating it yields CASSSQGATNEKLFF.

The chain employs TRBV15 and TRBJ2-4; unclear D gene. V lost 1 base to trimming and J lost 16 bases, with 14 bases between them. CDR3 length: 12 amino acids. The V gene's germline CDR1 is LNHNV and CDR2 YYDKDF (reference sequence). CDR3 DNA sequence: TGTGCCACCAGCAGAGCGGTTGACCAAACCTACTTC. Translated: CATSRAVDQTYF.

The chain employs TRBV6-6 and TRBJ1-1; D uncertain. Germline V lookup: CDR1 MNHNY, CDR2 SVGAGI (reference sequence). With 7 bases removed from V and 1 base from J, the gap between germline ends came to 10 bases. The CDR3 is 13 residues long. The CDR3 loop is CASKGQTNTEAFF. Written as DNA, the CDR3 is TGTGCCAGCAAAGGGCAGACGAACACTGAAGCTTTCTTT.

This sequence joins TRBV4-3 and TRBJ2-7, with 10 bases that match TRBD1. V lost 3 bases to trimming and J lost 0 bases; unmatched junction nucleotides: 2. CDR3 length: 15 amino acids. The germline V gene encodes CDR1 LGHNA and CDR2 YSLEER. CDR3 residues: CASSHRDRGSYEQYF. The CDR3, as DNA: TGCGCCAGCAGCCACCGGGACAGGGGCTCCTACGAGCAGTACTTC.

The CDR3 region is CASSLPSTGIIRAFF. As DNA, the CDR3 is TGTGCCAGCAGCCTTCCTTCGACAGGAATAATCCGGGCTTTCTTT. J is TRBJ1-1 and V is TRBV7-9; a possible D gene is TRBD1 (6 bases). The CDR3 loop spans 15 amino acids. CDR1 is SEHNR and CDR2 is FQNEAQ in the germline V gene (reference sequence). V gave up 5 bases and J gave up 11 bases, with 24 bases separating them.

This clone was counted a single time. The V call is TRBV4-1, the J call TRBJ1-1, with D possibly TRBD1 on 6 matching bases. The CDR3 runs 19 residues. The germline V gene has CDR1 MGHRA and CDR2 YSYEKL. V was pared by 4 bases and J by 0 bases, with 24 bases between. CDR3 residues: CASSLHIPGAFSMNTEAFF. CDR3 DNA sequence: TGCGCCAGCAGCCTACATATACCAGGGGCCTTTTCCATGAACACTGAAGCTTTCTTT.

This chain joins TRBV27 and TRBJ1-5; the D is unclear. Per germline, CDR1 MNHEY and CDR2 SMNVEV (reference sequence). V was clipped by 3 bases and J by 0 bases, with 3 bases between them. The CDR3 has 13 amino acids. CDR3 DNA sequence: TGTGCCAGCAGTTTTGATAGCAATCAGCCCCAGCATTTT. Its protein product is CASSFDSNQPQHF.